These 3 T cell receptor beta chains originate from one sample sequenced in a study of beta chain features in type 1 diabetes. Points from the study as a whole: The study found moderately but significantly shorter TCRB CDR3s in all four CD4+ subsets of Type 1 diabetes patients.

Their antigen targets remain unknown. The entirety of the isolated RNA underwent reverse transcription, so expressed TCRB transcripts were sequenced. Sequencing was performed with immunoSEQ multiplex PCR; in TCRdb, only in-frame clones are kept and a portion is missing. The table has about 150,000 clones, roughly 8% seen once; the top ten hold 0.5%. The specimen was central memory CD4+ T cells from blood. The receptors originated from a man younger than 35 with type 1 diabetes.

On this clone: Germline is not matched at one junction end, which may reflect a read error. In nucleotides, the CDR3 is TGTGCCATCAGAGAGTCTAAAGGGCAGGAGGGCGAGCAGTACTTC. This sequence encodes CAIRESKGQEGEQYF. The gene calls are TRBV10-3 and TRBJ2-7; a weak D match, TRBD2 (6 bases). Germline values: CDR1 ENHRY, CDR2 SYGVKD. This CDR3 comprises 15 residues.

In this sample, this clone turned up many times. Other DNA sequences in the same sample also yield this CDR3. V and J are TRBV7-9 and TRBJ2-3; 7 nucleotides match TRBD1. The CDR3 runs 14 residues. Germline CDR1 reads SEHNR; CDR2 reads FQNEAQ (reference sequence). V lost 5 bases and J lost 2; bases outside the gene matches: 4. CDR3 region: CASSRQGSTDTQYF. The CDR3, as DNA: TGTGCCAGCAGCCGACAGGGATCCACAGATACGCAGTATTTT.

This chain uses TRBV29-1 with TRBJ1-1, with D possibly TRBD1 on 6 matching bases. Germline assignment: CDR1 SQVTM and CDR2 ANQGSEA. The CDR3 loop spans 13 amino acids. The V end lost 7 bases, the J end lost 2 bases, and 14 bases lay between the germline ends. The CDR3 nucleotides read TGCAGCGCAGGGGAACAAATAAACACTGAAGCTTTCTTT. Residues: CSAGEQINTEAFF.